The clone carrying this T cell receptor (beta chain) was detected only a few times. The antigen remains unidentified. The data were obtained in a study of T cell repertoires in cytomegalovirus infection. Study context: In the study, CMV epitopes included recently identified HLA-C-restricted and well-studied HLA-B-restricted ones. CMV infection and matching HLA type were both indicated by public TCR beta signatures. Study results and caveats: The study found HLA-C-restricted CMV-specific TCR beta clonotypes dominating the ex vivo response. Pooled public TCR beta family frequency picked out CMV carriers with the relevant HLA.

The J segment lost 7 bases and the V segment lost 2 bases, leaving 16 bases of the junction unmatched. This CDR3 is 20 amino acids long. Germline CDR1 and CDR2: SGHTA and FQGNSA. TCRdb called the reads again in MiXCR, with one record for every CDR3 protein. This table has 750,000 to 950,000 distinct CDR3 sequences, 25% to 30% appearing once. The chain is built from TRBV7-2 and TRBJ2-1; 14 positions match TRBD2. Source: cultured CD8+ T cells from PBMCs, taken from culture after CMV antigen stimulation. The receptor was derived from a human donor in good health (CMV status not recorded). Some clones in this sample may be carry-over from other donors' samples. The CDR3: CASSLSALKTSGGAGNEQFF. The DNA for the CDR3 is TGTGCCAGCAGCTTATCGGCGTTAAAGACTAGCGGGGGGGCGGGGAATGAGCAGTTCTTC.